Listed below are T cell receptor beta chains from one sample, sequenced in a study of T cell responses to AZD1222 COVID-19 vaccine. The table came from immunoSEQ multiplex PCR; TCRdb's copy has only in-frame clones and leaves some out. The data show approximately 150,000 clones, around 90% seen once. The sequencing used peripheral blood, collected on day 0 of AZD1222 vaccination. The receptors derive from an adult in good health. The CDR3 runs from the conserved cysteine through the conserved F or W. D genes are given only for firm matches. Not every row has a clone size; where given, it reads once, few, many or a size class.

-	TRBV28	TRBD1	TRBJ1-6	TGTGCCAGCAGTTCACCTGCGGGGACAGCCTATAATTCACCCCTCCACTTT	CASSSPAGTAYNSPLHF
-	TRBV30	-	TRBJ2-7	TGTGCCTGGAGTGTAGGGCAGTCATACGAGCAGTACTTC	CAWSVGQSYEQYF
-	TRBV29-1	-	TRBJ2-7	TGCAGCGTTGTTGGCTACAGGGAGTCCGCCTACGAGCAGTACTTC	CSVVGYRESAYEQYF
-	TRBV2	-	TRBJ2-1	TGTGCCAGCAGTGCCCAGGGAAATGAGCAGTTCTTC	CASSAQGNEQFF
-	TRBV6-5	-	TRBJ1-1	TGTGCCAGCAGCCGTAGTCCGAGAACTGAAGCTTTCTTT	CASSRSPRTEAFF
few	TRBV7-3	-	TRBJ2-3	TGTGCCAGCAGCTTGTGGCGGTCTGGCACAGATACGCAGTATTTT	CASSLWRSGTDTQYF
once	TRBV27	TRBD1	TRBJ2-5	TGTGCCAGCAGTTTTCAGGACAGGGAAGAGACCCAGTACTTC	CASSFQDREETQYF
-	TRBV10-2	-	TRBJ1-1	TGCGCCAGCAGTGAACAGGTGAACACTGAAGCTTTCTTT	CASSEQVNTEAFF
-	TRBV5-1	-	TRBJ2-1	TGCGCCAGCAGCCCTCTGGGGGGCCCAGGGGGTGAGCAGTTCTTC	CASSPLGGPGGEQFF
-	TRBV5-1	-	TRBJ1-4	TGCGCCAGCAGATCGGGCAGCTCCACAACTAATGAAAAACTGTTTTTT	CASRSGSSTTNEKLFF
-	TRBV9	TRBD1	TRBJ2-7	TGTGCCAGCAGCGTAGAGGGGGCAGGCGAGCAGTACTTC	CASSVEGAGEQYF
-	TRBV28	TRBD1	TRBJ2-7	TGTGCCAGCAGTTGGGACAGGAGGCTCAACGAGCAGTACTTC	CASSWDRRLNEQYF
-	TRBV19	TRBD1	TRBJ1-5	TGTGCCAGTAGTATCTTACAGGGGGGCAACAATCAGCCCCAGCATTTT	CASSILQGGNNQPQHF
-	TRBV18	-	TRBJ2-2	TGTGCCAGCTCACCACCAGACAGGAAGAACACCGGGGAGCTGTTTTTT	CASSPPDRKNTGELFF
-	TRBV21-1	-	TRBJ1-2	TGTGCCAGCAGAAGGGGGGACAACTATGGCTACACCTTC	CASRRGDNYGYTF
-	TRBV11-2	-	TRBJ2-6	TGTGCCAGCAGCTCTACTGATCCCTCTGGGGCCAACGTCCTGACTTTC	CASSSTDPSGANVLTF
-	TRBV7-3	-	TRBJ2-1	TGTGCCAGCAGCGCTGCCGGGACTGACGATGAGCAGTTCTTC	CASSAAGTDDEQFF
-	TRBV12-3/TRBV12-4	-	TRBJ2-5	TGTGCCAGCAGTTTACGGGAAGAGACCCAGTACTTC	CASSLREETQYF
-	TRBV19	-	TRBJ1-2	TGTGCCAGTACCCCGGGACGTAACTATGGCTACACCTTC	CASTPGRNYGYTF
once	TRBV11-2	-	TRBJ1-2	TGTGCCAGCAGCTTAGATCACAGTACCTATGGCTACACCTTC	CASSLDHSTYGYTF
-	TRBV5-1	-	TRBJ1-1	TGCGCCAGCAGCCCGGGGAGGGGTGCGAACACTGAAGCTTTCTTT	CASSPGRGANTEAFF
-	TRBV6-5	-	TRBJ1-2	TGTGCCAGCACCGCCGTCGGAGGAACTAACTATGGCTACACCTTC	CASTAVGGTNYGYTF
-	TRBV24-1	TRBD1	TRBJ1-4	TGTGCCACCAGTGAACGGGACAGTGAAAAACTGTTTTTT	CATSERDSEKLFF
-	TRBV10-3	-	TRBJ1-1	TGTGCCATCAGCGGACATCAGGGCACTGAAGCTTTCTTT	CAISGHQGTEAFF
-	TRBV19	TRBD2	TRBJ2-7	TGTGCCAGTAGTATAGGCGGGGGGCAGAGAAGCGAGCAGTACTTC	CASSIGGGQRSEQYF
-	TRBV19	-	TRBJ2-1	TGTGCCAGTAGTATAATCAGGCAGAACAATGAGCAGTTCTTC	CASSIIRQNNEQFF
-	TRBV5-1	-	TRBJ2-3	TGCGCCAGCAGCTTGGTCGGTCGTACGCAGTATTTT	CASSLVGRTQYF
-	TRBV28	-	TRBJ1-5	TGTGCCAGCAGTCCGGCTTCTTCGCCCCAGCATTTT	CASSPASSPQHF
-	TRBV7-2	-	TRBJ2-2	TGTGCCAGCAGCTTAAATTACGGGGGCCCCGGGGAGCTGTTTTTT	CASSLNYGGPGELFF
-	TRBV9	-	TRBJ2-1	TGTGCCAGCAGCGTAGCAGGGGCCCGGCGGTCCAATGAGCAGTTCTTC	CASSVAGARRSNEQFF
-	TRBV4-3	TRBD2	TRBJ2-3	TGCGCCAGCAGCCAAACGACTAGCGGGAGGGCCCTAGATACGCAGTATTTT	CASSQTTSGRALDTQYF
-	TRBV4-2	-	TRBJ1-5	TGTGCCAGCAGCCAAGAAAGCAAATGGGGGAGCAATCAGCCCCAGCATTTT	CASSQESKWGSNQPQHF
-	TRBV9	TRBD1	TRBJ2-1	TGTGCCAGCAGCGTGGGGCCGGGACAGGGCTATGAGCAGTTCTTC	CASSVGPGQGYEQFF
-	TRBV4-2	TRBD2	TRBJ2-3	TGTGCCAGCAGCCAAGAGATTCGTCGGAGCGGGAGGGGGAATACGCAGTATTTT	CASSQEIRRSGRGNTQYF
-	TRBV21-1	-	TRBJ1-4	TGTGCCAGCAGCAAAGTACGGGTAACTAATGAAAAACTGTTTTTT	CASSKVRVTNEKLFF
-	TRBV3-1/TRBV3-2	-	TRBJ2-3	TGTGCCAGCAAGGCCGCCGGGCCAATCACAGATACGCAGTATTTT	CASKAAGPITDTQYF
-	TRBV11-2	-	TRBJ2-7	TGTGCCAGCAGCCCACGCCTCCTGACTGGAGGACACACCTACGAGCAGTACTTC	CASSPRLLTGGHTYEQYF
-	TRBV19	TRBD1	TRBJ2-3	TGTGCCAGCAGGGGGGATACGCAGTATTTT	CASRGDTQYF
-	TRBV6-5	TRBD1	TRBJ2-7	TGTGCCAGCACCCTCAGTCCTGGGACAGGGGGCAAGCAGTACTTC	CASTLSPGTGGKQYF
-	TRBV2	-	TRBJ2-5	TGTGCCAGCAGTGTGGGGGGAGCCACCCAAGAGACCCAGTACTTC	CASSVGGATQETQYF
-	TRBV30	TRBD1	TRBJ1-2	TGTGCCTGGAAATACAGGGGGCTGGCCTATGGCTACACCTTC	CAWKYRGLAYGYTF
-	TRBV27	-	TRBJ1-5	TGTGCCAGCAGTTTACGCCGACCGACCCCGGGAAGCAATCAGCCCCAGCATTTT	CASSLRRPTPGSNQPQHF
-	TRBV27	-	TRBJ2-1	TGTGCCACCATCCCTATTGGTAGAGACTACAATGAGCAGTTCTTC	CATIPIGRDYNEQFF
once	TRBV6-4	TRBD1	TRBJ1-2	TGTGCCAGCAGTCCAGGGACAGGCCTTAACTATGGCTACACCTTC	CASSPGTGLNYGYTF
-	TRBV5-1	-	TRBJ2-7	TGCGCCAGCACCCAGGGTGGAACCGGGAGCTCCTACGAGCAGTACTTC	CASTQGGTGSSYEQYF
-	TRBV2	-	TRBJ1-1	TGTGCCAGCAGTGTGGCCCCTTTAGGTAGAGCTGAAGCTTTCTTT	CASSVAPLGRAEAFF